This T cell receptor (beta chain) emerged from a study of identifying expanded T cells in peripheral blood (dated by TCRdb to about 2019). Broadly, across the study: Technical replicates were generated by sequencing separate aliquots of the same genomic DNA pool, and four replicates were compared pairwise.

In regard to this clone: What this receptor recognizes is not known. The sample holds no much larger clone one base away, and base qualities are not on file.

The research as a whole found: The authors expected that biological variance in healthy repertoires might rise further over much longer intervals, such as months to years. For all healthy donors, the variance in clone template counts between two-week samples rose significantly as total template count increased. Across all healthy-donor time intervals, the beta-binomial model significantly lowered both the number of clones called differentially abundant and the false-positive rate. The binomial model flagged about 1.1 differentially abundant clones between technical replicates but around 15 over roughly 2 weeks and roughly 19 over four weeks.

V and J lose 3 bases and 0 bases, and a span of 6 bases separates them. Spanning cysteine to phenylalanine, the CDR3 consists of 13 amino acids. The retained sequence is limited to the CDR3, 39 bases, with the frame set at the first base. CDR1 and CDR2 are drawn from the germline V gene: MNHEY, SVGAGI. The immunoSEQ Assay, which relies on bias-controlled multiplex PCR amplification of genomic DNA, was used to profile TCRbeta CDR3 regions. The source study handled its data this way. To quantify the absolute abundance of each unique TCRbeta CDR3 region, the sequences were collapsed and filtered. Two models were used to test differential abundance: a binomial model (Fisher-equivalent) and a beta-binomial model that adds time-dependent variance fitted from healthy donors. Clones with fewer than 5 combined templates were removed, and a clone was called differentially abundant if the clone's Benjamini-Hochberg FDR was below 0.01. In the beta-binomial model, variance was expressed as a function of the total template count across the two samples, in the form v = (b*log(k)+a)^2. TCRdb's version of the immuneACCESS table is confined to in-frame rearrangements and falls short of the full clone set. An unresolved V gene accounts for under half of the shortfall where checked; the remainder is of unknown origin. V, J and clone size derive from that table, while D and trimming were established from the DNA sequence. This sample is represented by under 90,000 clones; about 89% of them were singletons. Jointly, the top ten make up 2.8% of the sample.

No immune events such as infections were documented for the healthy donors during the collection period. Healthy-donor blood repertoires served as a training cohort to calibrate time-dependent variance in a beta-binomial model of T-cell clone differential abundance. The training cohort included about ten healthy donors, of whom 3 were female and 7 were male. Donor ages ranged from about 29 to 65 years, with an average of roughly 40 years. Obtained from a commercial supplier, whole blood was collected from each healthy donor at three time points set 2 to 3 weeks apart. Genomic DNA was extracted from unsorted whole blood for immunosequencing.

The rearrangement combines TRBV6-5 with TRBJ2-7, with the D gene tentatively TRBD1 or TRBD2, based on 5 matching bases in each. This sequence was found in a person aged 18 to 70 in good health. The sample consisted of blood. The CDR3 reads CASSYGGSYEQYF. The sequenced DNA: TGTGCCAGCAGTTATGGGGGCTCCTACGAGCAGTACTTC.